The clone carrying this T cell receptor (beta chain) has only a few counts. Extracted RNA was reverse transcribed, and the resulting cDNA served as sequencing template. The assay was immunoSEQ multiplex PCR, and TCRdb's table has in-frame clones only and misses some. Counted here are around 100,000 clones, about two thirds occurring once; the ten biggest clones make up roughly 17%. This specimen comes from a study of CD8+ T cells in alopecia areata. Treatment denoted: oral pan-JAK inhibitor, 5-10 mg twice daily. The clonotype was recovered from a human donor with alopecia areata. Sample: CD8+ T cells sorted from blood, taken at roughly week 45, from a patient treated with tofacitinib.

CDR3 DNA sequence: TGTGCCAGCAGTAAAGGGGGGACTGAAGCTTTCTTT. It is translated as CASSKGGTEAFF. The chain is built from TRBV6-5 and TRBJ1-1; D is perhaps TRBD1 (6 bases). The germline V and J ends were trimmed by 5 bases and 5 bases, with 9 bases remaining between them. Looked up from germline, CDR1 is MNHEY and CDR2 is SVGAGI. The CDR3 has 12 amino acids.